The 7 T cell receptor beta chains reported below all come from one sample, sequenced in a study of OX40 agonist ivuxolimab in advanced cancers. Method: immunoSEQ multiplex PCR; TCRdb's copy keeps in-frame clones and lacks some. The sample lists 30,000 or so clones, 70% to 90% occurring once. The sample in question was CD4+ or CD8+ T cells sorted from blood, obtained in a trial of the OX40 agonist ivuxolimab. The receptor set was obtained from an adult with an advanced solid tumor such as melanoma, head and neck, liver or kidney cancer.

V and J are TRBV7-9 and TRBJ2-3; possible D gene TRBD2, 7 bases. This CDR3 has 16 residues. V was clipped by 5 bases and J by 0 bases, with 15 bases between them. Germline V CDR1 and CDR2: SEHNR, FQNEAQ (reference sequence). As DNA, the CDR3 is TGTGCCAGCAGCCCACGGGGGCGGGAGAGCACAGATACGCAGTATTTT. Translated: CASSPRGRESTDTQYF.

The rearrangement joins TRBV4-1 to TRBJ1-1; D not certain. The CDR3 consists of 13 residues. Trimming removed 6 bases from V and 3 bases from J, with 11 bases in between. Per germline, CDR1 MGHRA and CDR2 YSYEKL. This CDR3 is CASSKADDTEAFF. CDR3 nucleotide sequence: TGCGCCAGCAGTAAGGCAGACGACACTGAAGCTTTCTTT.

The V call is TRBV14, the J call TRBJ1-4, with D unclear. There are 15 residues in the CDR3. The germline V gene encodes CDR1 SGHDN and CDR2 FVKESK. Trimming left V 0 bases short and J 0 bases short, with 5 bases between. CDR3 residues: CASSQEASTNEKLFF. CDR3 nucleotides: TGTGCCAGCAGCCAAGAGGCTTCAACTAATGAAAAACTGTTTTTT. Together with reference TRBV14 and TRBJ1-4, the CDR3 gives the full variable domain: EAGVTQFPSHSVIEKGQTVTLRCDPISGHDNLYWYRRVMGKEIKFLLHFVKESKQDESGMPNNRFLAERTGGTYSTLKVQPAELEDSGVYFCASSQEASTNEKLFFGSGTQLSVL.

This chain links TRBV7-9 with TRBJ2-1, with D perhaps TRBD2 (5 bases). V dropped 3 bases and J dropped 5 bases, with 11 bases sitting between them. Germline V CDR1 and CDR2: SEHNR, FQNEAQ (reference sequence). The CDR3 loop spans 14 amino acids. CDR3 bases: TGTGCCAGCAGCTTCCCCTGGGGAGACAATGAGCAGTTCTTC. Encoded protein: CASSFPWGDNEQFF.

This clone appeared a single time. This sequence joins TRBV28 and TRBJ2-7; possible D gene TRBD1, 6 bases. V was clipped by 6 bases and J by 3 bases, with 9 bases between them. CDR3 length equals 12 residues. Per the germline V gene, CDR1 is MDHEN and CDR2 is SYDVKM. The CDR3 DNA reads TGTGCCAGCAGCCAGGACAGCTACGAGCAGTACTTC. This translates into CASSQDSYEQYF.

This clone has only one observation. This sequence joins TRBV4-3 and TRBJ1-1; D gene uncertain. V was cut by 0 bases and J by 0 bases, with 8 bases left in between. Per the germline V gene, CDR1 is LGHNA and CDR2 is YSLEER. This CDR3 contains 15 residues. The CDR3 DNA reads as TGCGCCAGCAGCCAAGAAAGGTGGGTGAACACTGAAGCTTTCTTT. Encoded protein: CASSQERWVNTEAFF.

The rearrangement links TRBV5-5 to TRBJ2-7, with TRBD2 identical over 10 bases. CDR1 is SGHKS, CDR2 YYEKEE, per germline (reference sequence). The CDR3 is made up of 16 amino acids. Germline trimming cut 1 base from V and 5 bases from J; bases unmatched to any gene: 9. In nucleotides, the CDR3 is TGTGCCAGCAGCTTGTGGGCTAGCGGGGGATTCCACGAGCAGTACTTC. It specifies CASSLWASGGFHEQYF.